Below, 20 T cell receptor beta chains from the same sample are listed, as sequenced in a study of cytomegalovirus exposure and HLA in healthy donors. Researchers ran the PCR with 60 Vbeta and 13 Jbeta primers. Libraries were prepared by immunoSEQ multiplex PCR; TCRdb keeps only in-frame clonotypes and omits some of them. There are more than 80,000 clones in the sample; 64% occur only once, and over 2% lies in the top ten. Sequences were obtained from PBMCs. These receptors were collected from a human donor in good health.

This clone was picked up a small number of times. This sequence joins TRBV5-1 and TRBJ1-4, with 7 bases that match TRBD1. The CDR3 loop spans 16 amino acids. V gave up 1 base and J gave up 8 bases; unmatched junction bases: 11. In germline, CDR1 is SGHRS, CDR2 YFSETQ. CDR3 sequence (DNA): TGCGCCAGCAGCTTGATGTCAGGGGGGATAGAGGAAAAACTGTTTTTT. It encodes CASSLMSGGIEEKLFF.

The gene calls are TRBV5-1 and TRBJ2-3; the D gene is possibly TRBD1 (7 bases). The V end lost 2 bases, the J end lost 3 bases, and 13 bases lay between the germline ends. This CDR3 contains 15 residues. From germline, CDR1 is SGHRS and CDR2 YFSETQ. CDR3 region: CASSLPAGGTDTQYF. CDR3 DNA: TGCGCCAGCAGCTTACCGGCAGGGGGGACAGATACGCAGTATTTT.

This clone has more than one count but fewer than ten. The rearrangement joins TRBV9 to TRBJ2-2, with D tentatively TRBD2 (5 bases). The CDR3 runs to 15 residues. The V gene's germline CDR1 is SGDLS and CDR2 YYNGEE. The ends were cut back, 0 bases at V and 1 base at J, with 7 bases in the middle. CDR3 nucleotides: TGTGCCAGCAGCGTAGAACGGGGGAACACCGGGGAGCTGTTTTTT. Protein product: CASSVERGNTGELFF.

This clone showed up just a few times. This chain uses TRBV18 with TRBJ2-7; TRBD1 matches 7 bases. The CDR3 has 16 amino acids. CDR1 and CDR2 (germline): KGHSH, LQKENI. Germline trimming cut 1 base from V and 0 bases from J; bases unmatched to any gene: 6. CDR3 nucleotides: TGTGCCAGCTCACCACTGAAGGACAGGAGCTCCTACGAGCAGTACTTC. Amino acid sequence: CASSPLKDRSSYEQYF.

The V gene is TRBV15, the J gene TRBJ2-5; tentatively, D is TRBD1 (5 bases). The J call may be wrong; the DNA end is better matched by TRBJ2-7. The CDR3 has 16 residues. The germline gives CDR1 LNHNV, CDR2 YYDKDF (reference sequence). CDR3 sequence (DNA): TGTGCCACCAGCAGAGATCTGACAGCCCAAGCCTACGAGCAGTACTTC. Encoded protein: CATSRDLTAQAYEQYF.

The rearrangement links TRBV4-3 to TRBJ2-2, with 8 bases identical to TRBD2. With V trimmed by 2 bases and J by 6 bases, 11 bases remained unmatched. This CDR3 is built from 17 residues. Germline V CDR1 and CDR2: LGHNA, YSLEER. CDR3 coding DNA: TGCGCCAGCAGCCAATTCGAGGGACTAGAATACGCCGGGGAGCTGTTTTTT. Its protein product is CASSQFEGLEYAGELFF.

With respect to this clone: Since no conserved phenylalanine or tryptophan closes the CDR3, a read error is the likely cause. V gene TRBV7-8 combines with J gene TRBJ1-5, with 12 bases lining up with TRBD1. Germline CDR1 reads SGHVS; CDR2 reads FQNEAQ. J gave up 5 bases and V 5 bases, and 4 bases lay outside the gene matches. There are 15 residues in the CDR3. The CDR3 bases are TGTGCCAGCAGCCCCGGGACAGGGGGCGATCAGCCCCAGCATGTT. As protein: CASSPGTGGDQPQHV.

A few counts support this clone. The rearrangement joins TRBV11-2 to TRBJ2-3, with a tentative D call TRBD2 (5 bases). Germline CDR1 SGHAT, CDR2 FQNNGV. V shed 5 bases and J shed 2 bases, with 8 bases lying between them. The CDR3 runs to 13 residues. The CDR3 region has the DNA TGTGCCAGCAGCGCACGGGACACAGATACGCAGTATTTT. The encoded protein is CASSARDTDTQYF.

This clone was observed a few times. V gene TRBV7-3 combines with J gene TRBJ1-6; no definite D call. CDR3 length: 14 amino acids. V was shortened by 4 bases and J by 7 bases, with 11 bases between the two germline ends. Germline loops: CDR1 SGHTA, CDR2 FQGTGA. The CDR3 DNA reads TGTGCCAGCAGCTATGGGCTATCGAATTCACCCCTCCACTTT. Encoded protein: CASSYGLSNSPLHF.

The chain has TRBV7-3 and TRBJ2-1; a weak D match, TRBD1 (6 bases). Germline values: CDR1 SGHTA, CDR2 FQGTGA. Trimming stripped 2 bases from V and 4 bases from J, with 9 bases between. The length of the CDR3 is 14 residues. This CDR3 is CASSLQGQYNEQFF. CDR3 coding DNA: TGTGCCAGCAGCTTACAGGGGCAATACAATGAGCAGTTCTTC.

A remark on this clone: Other DNA variants within this sample encode the same CDR3. The V gene is TRBV14, the J gene TRBJ1-5; D gene ambiguous. The CDR3 totals 15 residues. Germline CDR1 and CDR2: SGHDN and FVKESK. The germline V and J ends were trimmed by 3 bases and 4 bases, with 13 bases remaining between them. The CDR3 DNA reads TGTGCCAGCAGCCATGCCCTAAATCCGAATCAGCCCCAGCATTTT. Translated: CASSHALNPNQPQHF.

The chain recombines TRBV10-3 with TRBJ2-7; 8 positions match TRBD1. CDR3 length: 12 residues. With V trimmed by 4 bases and J by 5 bases, 1 base remained unmatched. Looked up from germline, CDR1 is ENHRY and CDR2 is SYGVKD. The CDR3 bases are TGTGCCATCAGTGGGACAGGGAACGAGCAGTACTTC. It codes for CAISGTGNEQYF.

The chain carries TRBV7-8 and TRBJ2-1, with 13 bases lining up with TRBD2. The CDR3 spans 15 residues. Germline V gives CDR1 SGHVS, CDR2 FQNEAQ. The V gene end was trimmed by 5 bases and the J gene end by 6 bases; junction bases not matched to a gene: 4. As DNA, the CDR3 is TGTGCCAGCAGCCTAGGGACTAGCGGGGTCAATGAGCAGTTCTTC. Translation: CASSLGTSGVNEQFF. Looking up the rest from reference TRBV7-8 and TRBJ2-1 gives the full variable domain: GAGVSQSPRYKVAKRGQDVALRCDPISGHVSLFWYQQALGQGPEFLTYFQNEAQLDKSGLPSDRFFAERPEGSVSTLKIQRTQQEDSAVYLCASSLGTSGVNEQFFGPGTRLTVL.

The table lists this clone with a few counts. The chain combines TRBV5-5 with TRBJ1-2, with D possibly being TRBD1 (5 bases). V gave up 0 bases and J gave up 4 bases, with 10 bases separating them. This CDR3 region has 14 residues. Per germline, CDR1 SGHKS and CDR2 YYEKEE (reference sequence). The DNA of the CDR3 is TGTGCCAGCAGCTTGGCCGGGGGATCCTATGGCTACACCTTC. As protein: CASSLAGGSYGYTF.

This rearrangement joins TRBV2 to TRBJ1-1, with D uncertain. CDR3 size: 16 residues. Per the germline V gene, CDR1 is SNHLY and CDR2 is FYNNEI. Deletions cut 3 bases from V and 2 bases from J, with 16 bases between. The CDR3 bases are TGTGCCAGCAGTGACTCTATAGGGAGCGCAAACACTGAAGCTTTCTTT. Translation: CASSDSIGSANTEAFF. Variable domain in full (rest from reference TRBV2 and TRBJ1-1): EPEVTQTPSHQVTQMGQEVILRCVPISNHLYFYWYRQILGQKVEFLVSFYNNEISEKSEIFDDQFSVERPDGSNFTLKIRSTKLEDSAMYFCASSDSIGSANTEAFFGQGTRLTVV.

The CDR3 sequence: CASSLRRVSGANVLTF. CDR3 in DNA: TGTGCCAGCAGCTTACGGAGGGTGAGTGGGGCCAACGTCCTGACTTTC. The chain joins TRBV7-8 to TRBJ2-6; a weak D match, TRBD2 (6 bases). V was pared by 2 bases and J by 3 bases, with 11 bases between. The CDR3 runs to 16 residues. Germline V gives CDR1 SGHVS, CDR2 FQNEAQ.

In its sample, this clone was seen once. The rearrangement links TRBV7-2 to TRBJ1-2; D unclear. The CDR3 contains 15 residues. CDR1 is SGHTA, CDR2 FQGNSA, per germline. V lost 1 base, J lost 0 bases, and 9 bases lay in between. The CDR3 here is CASSLEPGSNYGYTF. For the CDR3, the DNA is TGTGCCAGCAGCTTAGAACCAGGTTCTAACTATGGCTACACCTTC. The complete variable domain, with remaining parts taken from reference TRBV7-2 and TRBJ1-2, reads GAGVSQSPSNKVTEKGKDVELRCDPISGHTALYWYRQSLGQGLEFLIYFQGNSAPDKSGLPSDRFSAERTGGSVSTLTIQRTQQEDSAVYLCASSLEPGSNYGYTFGSGTRLTVV.

This rearrangement joins TRBV9 to TRBJ2-3, with 9 bases matching TRBD2. The germline V gene has CDR1 SGDLS and CDR2 YYNGEE. Germline trimming cut 4 bases from V and 1 base from J; bases unmatched to any gene: 7. This CDR3 is 16 amino acids long. CDR3 sequence reads: CASSPKASGGTDTQYF. In nucleotides, the CDR3 is TGTGCCAGCAGCCCAAAGGCTAGCGGGGGCACAGATACGCAGTATTTT. Full variable domain (rest looked up from reference TRBV9 and TRBJ2-3): DSGVTQTPKHLITATGQRVTLRCSPRSGDLSVYWYQQSLDQGLQFLIQYYNGEERAKGNILERFSAQQFPDLHSELNLSSLELGDSALYFCASSPKASGGTDTQYFGPGTRLTVL.

The CDR3: CASSAGGASGYEQFF. CDR3 nucleotides: TGTGCCAGCAGCGCGGGGGGGGCTAGCGGCTATGAGCAGTTCTTC. V gene TRBV9 combines with J gene TRBJ2-1, with 8 bases aligning to TRBD2. Germline V gene sequence: CDR1 SGDLS, CDR2 YYNGEE. The CDR3 is made up of 15 amino acids. With V trimmed by 3 bases and J by 8 bases, 10 bases remained unmatched.

On this clone: The same CDR3 arises from other DNA sequences in this sample as well. The chain recombines TRBV15 with TRBJ2-2, with 7 bases that match TRBD2. From germline, CDR1 is LNHNV and CDR2 YYDKDF (reference sequence). V trimming: 1 base; J trimming: 3 bases; junction bases outside the gene matches: 5. The CDR3 runs to 16 residues. CDR3 protein: CATSRGGGGYTGELFF. The CDR3 bases are TGTGCCACCAGCAGAGGGGGCGGGGGTTACACCGGGGAGCTGTTTTTT.